Listed below are T cell receptor beta chains from one sample, sequenced in a study of shared clonotypes between healthy human individuals. Here immunoSEQ multiplex PCR was the method, and the copy in TCRdb shows in-frame clones only, minus some. Here the sample spans a few million clones, around 93% being singletons. The sample comprised naive CD4+ T cells from PBMCs. These TCRs come from a man between 18 and 35 years old in good health. Some clones in this sample may be carry-over from other donors' samples. The CDR3 runs from the conserved cysteine through the conserved F or W. A D gene is named only where the DNA matches it firmly. Only part of the rows carry a size: once, few, many, or a class if the clone is expanded.

.	TRBV6-5	.	TRBJ2-1	CASSPRNNEQFF	TGTGCCAGCAGCCCGAGGAACAATGAGCAGTTCTTC
TRBD1	TRBV19	.	TRBJ1-1	CASIPRTGGFAEAFF	TGTGCCAGTATACCGAGGACAGGGGGTTTCGCTGAAGCTTTCTTT
.	TRBV28	.	TRBJ1-1	CASSFPGKNTEAFF	TGTGCCAGCAGTTTCCCAGGGAAGAACACTGAAGCTTTCTTT
.	TRBV7-2	.	TRBJ2-1	CASSLRSSYNEQFF	TGTGCCAGCAGCTTACGAAGCTCCTACAATGAGCAGTTCTTC
.	TRBV7-6	.	TRBJ2-3	CASSSGQSTDTQYF	TGTGCCAGCAGCTCGGGACAAAGCACAGATACGCAGTATTTT
TRBD2	TRBV9	.	TRBJ2-5	CASSVGISGGQETQYF	TGTGCCAGCAGCGTAGGGATTAGCGGGGGCCAAGAGACCCAGTACTTC
.	TRBV5-1	once	TRBJ2-7	CASSNPRDEQYF	TGCGCCAGCAGCAATCCAAGGGACGAGCAGTACTTC
.	TRBV6-6	.	TRBJ2-1	CASSYQGLTSNNEQFF	TGTGCCAGCAGTTATCAGGGGTTGACTTCTAACAATGAGCAGTTCTTC
.	TRBV27	.	TRBJ1-1	CASRRLRSEAFF	TGTGCCAGCAGGCGGCTCAGATCTGAAGCTTTCTTT
.	TRBV27	.	TRBJ1-4	CTSMGGVRREKLFF	TGTACCAGCATGGGCGGGGTTAGAAGGGAAAAACTGTTTTTT
.	TRBV5-1	.	TRBJ1-1	CASSLVPGQVTEAFF	TGCGCCAGCAGCTTGGTACCCGGGCAGGTCACTGAAGCTTTCTTT
.	TRBV7-2	.	TRBJ1-5	CASSQLGGLQPQHF	TGTGCCAGCAGCCAACTGGGGGGATTACAGCCCCAGCATTTT
TRBD1	TRBV16	.	TRBJ1-2	CASSQSGRGNYGYTF	TGTGCCAGCAGCCAATCGGGCAGGGGGAACTATGGCTACACCTTC
TRBD2	TRBV11-3	.	TRBJ2-1	CASSLGRSGRTNNEQFF	TGTGCCAGCAGCTTAGGCCGTAGCGGGAGGACTAACAATGAGCAGTTCTTC
.	TRBV5-1	.	TRBJ1-4	CASSLMPTNEKLFF	TGCGCCAGCAGCTTGATGCCAACTAATGAAAAACTGTTTTTT
.	TRBV10-3	.	TRBJ1-5	CAISEGSLDQPQHF	TGTGCCATCAGTGAGGGGTCTTTGGATCAGCCCCAGCATTTT
TRBD2	TRBV6-5	.	TRBJ2-3	CASSYSVAGGGDTQYF	TGTGCCAGCAGTTATTCGGTAGCGGGAGGCGGAGATACGCAGTATTTT
.	TRBV5-1	.	TRBJ1-1	CASSLGRLLNTEAFF	TGCGCCAGCAGCTTGGGCCGGCTTCTGAACACTGAAGCTTTCTTT
TRBD2	TRBV5-1	.	TRBJ2-1	CASSPIASGSGNEQFF	TGCGCCAGCAGCCCTATCGCTAGCGGGAGCGGGAATGAGCAGTTCTTC
.	TRBV30	few	TRBJ1-1	CAWSVGENTEAFF	TGTGCCTGGAGTGTCGGGGAGAACACTGAAGCTTTCTTT
.	TRBV29-1	.	TRBJ2-7	CSVRSSGNSYEQYF	TGCAGCGTTCGGTCTTCTGGTAACTCCTACGAGCAGTACTTC
.	TRBV9	.	TRBJ2-3	CASSVGPVADTQYF	TGTGCCAGCAGCGTAGGGCCCGTCGCAGATACGCAGTATTTT
.	TRBV20-1	once	TRBJ2-3	CSAAPTDTQYF	TGCAGTGCAGCTCCCACAGATACGCAGTATTTT
.	TRBV30	.	TRBJ2-7	CAWSLGPSYEQYF	TGTGCCTGGAGTTTAGGCCCTTCCTACGAGCAGTACTTC
TRBD2	TRBV10-3	.	TRBJ2-5	CAISLGLAGVETQYF	TGTGCCATCAGCTTAGGACTAGCGGGCGTGGAGACCCAGTACTTC
.	TRBV4-1	.	TRBJ2-7	CASSQGPSDRNEQYF	TGCGCCAGCAGCCAGGGACCATCCGACCGAAACGAGCAGTACTTC
TRBD2	TRBV5-4	.	TRBJ2-3	CASSVAGRGTDTQYF	TGTGCCAGCAGCGTAGCGGGGCGGGGCACAGATACGCAGTATTTT
.	TRBV5-1	few	TRBJ1-1	CASRVVAENTEAFF	TGCGCCAGCAGGGTGGTTGCAGAGAACACTGAAGCTTTCTTT
.	TRBV5-4	.	TRBJ2-1	CASRTAGGASNEQFF	TGTGCCAGCAGAACCGCTGGGGGGGCGAGCAATGAGCAGTTCTTC